The rows below give T cell receptor beta chains drawn from one sample of a study of STAT5B mutations in CD4+ large granular lymphocyte leukemia. Measured with immunoSEQ multiplex PCR; TCRdb has only the in-frame clones, and not every one. The sample has around 34,000 clones; almost 85% are singletons. Sequences were obtained from CD4+ T cells from blood buffy coats. These receptors came from a human donor in good health. Both conserved end residues are part of each CDR3. A D gene is named only where the DNA matches it firmly. Part of the rows lack a size; the others show once, few, many or a class for expanded clones.

CDR3: CASSLAQANEKLFF
DNA: TGTGCCAGCAGCTTAGCACAAGCTAATGAAAAACTGTTTTTT
V: TRBV7-9
size: .
J: TRBJ1-4
D: .

CDR3: CASSFPGVFEQYF
DNA: TGTGCCAGCAGCTTCCCAGGGGTATTCGAGCAGTACTTC
V: TRBV11-3
size: once
J: TRBJ2-7
D: .

CDR3: CASSFGGARTDTQYF
DNA: TGTGCCAGCAGTTTTGGGGGGGCTCGCACAGATACGCAGTATTTT
V: TRBV28
size: .
J: TRBJ2-3
D: .

CDR3: CASSQGREDGYTF
DNA: TGCGCCAGCAGCCAGGGGAGAGAAGATGGCTACACCTTC
V: TRBV4-3
size: .
J: TRBJ1-2
D: .

CDR3: CASSPTGNNEKLFF
DNA: TGTGCCAGTAGCCCGACAGGGAATAATGAAAAACTGTTTTTT
V: TRBV19
size: .
J: TRBJ1-4
D: TRBD1

CDR3: CASSGRDRNVSWEAFF
DNA: TGTGCCAGCAGTGGCCGGGACAGAAATGTGTCCTGGGAAGCTTTCTTT
V: TRBV27
size: once
J: TRBJ1-1
D: TRBD1

CDR3: CASRDRVTYNEQFF
DNA: TGTGCCAGCAGGGACAGGGTCACCTACAATGAGCAGTTCTTC
V: TRBV6-1
size: once
J: TRBJ2-1
D: TRBD1

CDR3: CASSYSGGQGEKLFF
DNA: TGTGCCAGCAGTTACTCTGGGGGGCAGGGTGAAAAACTGTTTTTT
V: TRBV6-5
size: .
J: TRBJ1-4
D: .

CDR3: CASSTRQGNEKLFF
DNA: TGTGCCAGTAGTACCCGACAGGGTAATGAAAAACTGTTTTTT
V: TRBV19
size: .
J: TRBJ1-4
D: TRBD1

CDR3: CASSLTTGPQEQFF
DNA: TGTGCCAGCAGCCTAACGACTGGTCCCCAGGAGCAGTTCTTC
V: TRBV9
size: .
J: TRBJ2-1
D: .

CDR3: CASAGEKLFF
DNA: TGTGCATCTGCGGGGGAAAAACTGTTTTTT
V: TRBV28
size: .
J: TRBJ1-4
D: .

CDR3: CASSQALAGVPETQYF
DNA: TGCGCCAGCAGCCAAGCACTAGCGGGAGTCCCAGAGACCCAGTACTTC
V: TRBV4-1
size: once
J: TRBJ2-5
D: TRBD2

CDR3: CASSSGTSETDTQYF
DNA: TGTGCCAGCAGCTCCGGGACTAGCGAAACAGATACGCAGTATTTT
V: TRBV11-2
size: .
J: TRBJ2-3
D: TRBD2

CDR3: CASSPRRGGEQYF
DNA: TGTGCCAGTAGTCCCCGTCGTGGGGGCGAGCAGTACTTC
V: TRBV19
size: .
J: TRBJ2-7
D: .

CDR3: CAWSPGGASYNSPLHF
DNA: TGTGCCTGGAGTCCTGGGGGGGCCTCCTATAATTCACCCCTCCACTTT
V: TRBV30
size: .
J: TRBJ1-6
D: .

CDR3: CAWRGYNEQFF
DNA: TGTGCCTGGAGGGGATACAATGAGCAGTTCTTC
V: TRBV30
size: .
J: TRBJ2-1
D: .

CDR3: CASSQESGMNTEAFF
DNA: TGTGCCAGCAGCCAAGAATCAGGGATGAACACTGAAGCTTTCTTT
V: TRBV4-2
size: .
J: TRBJ1-1
D: .

CDR3: CASSLGGQSNTEAFF
DNA: TGTGCCAGCAGCTTAGGAGGGCAGTCGAACACTGAAGCTTTCTTT
V: TRBV7-3
size: once
J: TRBJ1-1
D: .

CDR3: CASTPGGANVLTF
DNA: TGTGCCAGCACCCCAGGTGGGGCCAACGTCCTGACTTTC
V: TRBV28
size: .
J: TRBJ2-6
D: .

CDR3: CASSRIGTSGTDTQYF
DNA: TGTGCCAGCAGCCGAATCGGGACTAGCGGCACAGATACGCAGTATTTT
V: TRBV9
size: .
J: TRBJ2-3
D: TRBD2

CDR3: CASSLVGLAANEQFF
DNA: TGTGCCAGCAGCTTAGTTGGACTAGCGGCCAATGAGCAGTTCTTC
V: TRBV7-9
size: .
J: TRBJ2-1
D: TRBD2

CDR3: CASSGEYEQYF
DNA: TGCGCCAGCAGCGGAGAATACGAGCAGTACTTC
V: TRBV5-1
size: .
J: TRBJ2-7
D: .

CDR3: CASSASGSNYEQYF
DNA: TGTGCCAGCAGCGCTAGCGGGAGTAACTACGAGCAGTACTTC
V: TRBV11-3
size: .
J: TRBJ2-7
D: TRBD2

CDR3: CASSQAKALAARNTGELFF
DNA: TGCGCCAGCAGCCAAGCCAAAGCCCTGGCAGCCAGGAACACCGGGGAGCTGTTTTTT
V: TRBV4-3
size: .
J: TRBJ2-2
D: .

CDR3: CAWVGNADTQYF
DNA: TGTGCCTGGGTCGGAAATGCAGATACGCAGTATTTT
V: TRBV30
size: .
J: TRBJ2-3
D: .